Each of the 11 T cell receptor beta chains below was sequenced from the same sample in a study of brain T cells in children with intractable seizures. Libraries were prepared by immunoSEQ multiplex PCR; TCRdb keeps only in-frame clonotypes and omits some of them. The top ten hold 5% to 7.5% of the sample, which has about 20,000 clones, around 94% seen once. The starting material was peripheral blood, obtained at surgery. All receptors derive from a boy under 18 with focal cortical dysplasia and intractable seizures.

The chain combines TRBV5-4 with TRBJ2-2; unclear D gene. Germline values: CDR1 SGHNT, CDR2 YYREEE (reference sequence). V lost 2 bases, J lost 2 bases, and 10 bases lay in between. CDR3 length: 15 residues. This CDR3 reads CASSFGRPNTGELFF. The CDR3 DNA reads TGTGCCAGCAGCTTTGGCCGTCCTAACACCGGGGAGCTGTTTTTT.

The V gene is TRBV5-8, the J gene TRBJ2-3; the D gene is possibly TRBD2 (5 bases). The CDR3 runs to 15 residues. From germline, CDR1 is SGHTS and CDR2 YDEGEE. V lost 7 bases to trimming and J lost 1 base, with 16 bases between them. The CDR3 spells CASDHRGLGTDTQYF. For the CDR3, the DNA is TGTGCCAGCGACCACAGAGGGTTGGGCACAGATACGCAGTATTTT.

This chain links TRBV4-1 with TRBJ2-6; 9 nucleotides align to TRBD1. The junction had 5 bases not matched to a gene; V was cut back by 4 bases and J by 1 base. Germline loops: CDR1 MGHRA, CDR2 YSYEKL. This CDR3 has 17 amino acids. CDR3 region: CASSPGQGSSGANVLTF. CDR3 sequence (DNA): TGCGCCAGCAGCCCCGGACAGGGGAGTTCTGGGGCCAACGTCCTGACTTTC.

V is TRBV6-5 and J is TRBJ1-6; a possible D gene is TRBD1 (5 bases). The CDR3 extends over 15 amino acids. Germline lookup yields CDR1 MNHEY and CDR2 SVGAGI. The V end was cut by 4 bases, the J end by 5 bases, with 12 bases between. This chain's CDR3 is CASSSQGRNNSPLHF. In nucleotides, the CDR3 is TGTGCCAGCAGTTCCCAGGGACGGAATAATTCACCCCTCCACTTT.

The chain uses TRBV4-1 and TRBJ2-1, with D possibly TRBD2 on 6 matching bases. Germline V gives CDR1 MGHRA, CDR2 YSYEKL. The V end was cut by 1 base, the J end by 9 bases, with 13 bases between. The CDR3 consists of 14 residues. The CDR3, as DNA: TGCGCCAGCAGCCAAGGACTAGTCGGCGCTGAGCAGTTCTTC. Translation gives CASSQGLVGAEQFF.

This chain links TRBV5-4 with TRBJ1-2, with 8 nucleotides matching TRBD1. The CDR3 is 15 amino acids. CDR1 SGHNT and CDR2 YYREEE come from the germline V gene (reference sequence). The V gene end was trimmed by 3 bases and the J gene end by 4 bases; junction bases not matched to a gene: 8. The CDR3 loop reads CASSSYGTGSYGYTF. The CDR3 nucleotides read TGTGCCAGCAGCTCATATGGGACAGGAAGCTATGGCTACACCTTC.

The genes are TRBV30 and TRBJ2-7; D remains unclear. Germline CDR1 and CDR2: GTSNPN and SVGIG (reference sequence). V shed 3 bases and J shed 3 bases, with 9 bases lying between them. This CDR3 region has 12 residues. CDR3 loop: CAWSSTRYEQYV. Here the CDR3 DNA reads TGTGCCTGGAGCTCCACACGCTACGAGCAGTACGTC.

The V call is TRBV5-1, the J call TRBJ2-3; no reliable D call. The CDR3 is 14 amino acids. The germline gives CDR1 SGHRS, CDR2 YFSETQ. V lost 4 bases to trimming and J lost 1 base, with 10 bases between them. Here the CDR3 reads CASSDGRGTDTQYF. The CDR3 DNA follows: TGCGCCAGCAGCGACGGAAGGGGCACAGATACGCAGTATTTT.

The CDR3 protein is CASSEQLNTEAFF. The CDR3 coding sequence is TGCGCCAGCAGTGAACAGTTAAACACTGAAGCTTTCTTT. The chain couples TRBV10-1 to TRBJ1-1; D gene uncertain. In germline, CDR1 is WNHNN, CDR2 SYGVQD (reference sequence). This CDR3 is built from 13 residues. The ends were cut back, 3 bases at V and 2 bases at J, with 7 bases in the middle.

The chain links TRBV5-6 to TRBJ2-2; 9 nucleotides agree with TRBD1. With V trimmed by 3 bases and J by 6 bases, 9 bases remained unmatched. Germline-derived CDR1 and CDR2 are SGHDT and YYEEEE. The CDR3 is 16 amino acids. CDR3 sequence: CASSSLDRGMPGELFF. CDR3 coding DNA: TGTGCCAGCAGCTCCCTAGACAGGGGGATGCCCGGGGAGCTGTTTTTT.

This chain uses TRBV5-5 with TRBJ1-2, with 8 positions matching TRBD1. Trimming cost V 4 bases and J 4 bases; bases outside gene matches: 6. The CDR3 runs to 14 residues. Germline assignment: CDR1 SGHKS and CDR2 YYEKEE (reference sequence). The CDR3 DNA follows: TGTGCCAGCAGCCCGGACAGGGAGGGCTATGGCTACACCTTC. Translated, it gives CASSPDREGYGYTF.